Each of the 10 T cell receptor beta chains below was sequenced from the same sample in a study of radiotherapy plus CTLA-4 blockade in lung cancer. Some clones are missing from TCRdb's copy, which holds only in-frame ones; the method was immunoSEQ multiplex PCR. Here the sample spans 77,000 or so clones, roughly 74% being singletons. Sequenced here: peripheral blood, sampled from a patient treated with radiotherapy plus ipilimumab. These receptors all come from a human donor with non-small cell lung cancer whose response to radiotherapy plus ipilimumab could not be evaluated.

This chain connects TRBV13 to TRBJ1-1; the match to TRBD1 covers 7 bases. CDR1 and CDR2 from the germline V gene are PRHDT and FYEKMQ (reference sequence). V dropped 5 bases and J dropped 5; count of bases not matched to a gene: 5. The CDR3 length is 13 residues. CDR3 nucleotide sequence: TGTGCCAGCAGCCCTGACAGGGATACTGAAGCTTTCTTT. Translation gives CASSPDRDTEAFF.

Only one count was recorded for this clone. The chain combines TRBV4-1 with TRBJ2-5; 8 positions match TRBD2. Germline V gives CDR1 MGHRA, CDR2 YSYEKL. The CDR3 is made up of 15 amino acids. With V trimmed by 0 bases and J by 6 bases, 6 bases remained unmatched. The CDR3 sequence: CASSQDLSSGQTQYF. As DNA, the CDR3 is TGCGCCAGCAGCCAAGATCTTTCTAGCGGGCAGACCCAGTACTTC.

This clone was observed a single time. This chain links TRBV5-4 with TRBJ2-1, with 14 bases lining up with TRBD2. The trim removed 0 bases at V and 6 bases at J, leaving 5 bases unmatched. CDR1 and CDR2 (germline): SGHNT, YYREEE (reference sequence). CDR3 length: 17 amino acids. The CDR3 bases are TGTGCCAGCAGCTTGGCCGTGGGACTAGCGGGAGCCAATGAGCAGTTCTTC. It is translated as CASSLAVGLAGANEQFF.

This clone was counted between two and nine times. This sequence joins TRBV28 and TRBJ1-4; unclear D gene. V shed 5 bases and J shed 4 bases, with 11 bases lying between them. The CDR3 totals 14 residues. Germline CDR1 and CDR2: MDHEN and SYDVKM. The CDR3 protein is CASSPNQVNEKLFF. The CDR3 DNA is TGTGCCAGCAGTCCCAATCAGGTTAATGAAAAACTGTTTTTT.

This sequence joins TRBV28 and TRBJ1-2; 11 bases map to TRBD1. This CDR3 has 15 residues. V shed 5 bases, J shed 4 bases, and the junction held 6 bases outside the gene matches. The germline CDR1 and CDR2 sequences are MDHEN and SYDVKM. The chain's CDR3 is CASSAGQGAGYGYTF. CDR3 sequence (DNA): TGTGCCAGCAGTGCCGGACAGGGGGCAGGCTATGGCTACACCTTC.

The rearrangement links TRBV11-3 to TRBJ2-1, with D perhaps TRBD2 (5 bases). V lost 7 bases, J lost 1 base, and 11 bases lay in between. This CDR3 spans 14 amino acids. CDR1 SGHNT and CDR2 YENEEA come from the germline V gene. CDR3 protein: CASTQSGSYNEQFF. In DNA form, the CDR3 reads TGTGCCAGCACGCAGAGCGGATCCTACAATGAGCAGTTCTTC.

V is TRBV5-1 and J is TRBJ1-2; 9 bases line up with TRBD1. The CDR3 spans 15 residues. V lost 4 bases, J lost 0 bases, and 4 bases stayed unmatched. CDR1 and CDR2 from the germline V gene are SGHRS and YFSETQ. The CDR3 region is CASSAGQGSNYGYTF. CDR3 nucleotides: TGCGCCAGCAGCGCGGGACAGGGTTCTAACTATGGCTACACCTTC.

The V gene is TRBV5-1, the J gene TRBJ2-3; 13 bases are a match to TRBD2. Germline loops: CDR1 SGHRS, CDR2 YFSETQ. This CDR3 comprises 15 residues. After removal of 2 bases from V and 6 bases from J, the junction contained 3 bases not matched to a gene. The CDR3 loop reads CASSFGLAGADTQYF. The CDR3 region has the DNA TGCGCCAGCAGCTTCGGACTAGCGGGAGCCGATACGCAGTATTTT.

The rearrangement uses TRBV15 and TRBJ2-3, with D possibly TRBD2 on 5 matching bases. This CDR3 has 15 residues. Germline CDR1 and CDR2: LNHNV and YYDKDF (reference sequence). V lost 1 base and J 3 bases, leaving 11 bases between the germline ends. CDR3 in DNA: TGTGCCACCAGCAGAGTCGGGGATAGAACAGATACGCAGTATTTT. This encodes CATSRVGDRTDTQYF. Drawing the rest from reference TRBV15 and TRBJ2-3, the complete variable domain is DAMVIQNPRYQVTQFGKPVTLSCSQTLNHNVMYWYQQKSSQAPKLLFHYYDKDFNNEADTPDNFQSRRPNTSFCFLDIRSPGLGDTAMYLCATSRVGDRTDTQYFGPGTRLTVL.

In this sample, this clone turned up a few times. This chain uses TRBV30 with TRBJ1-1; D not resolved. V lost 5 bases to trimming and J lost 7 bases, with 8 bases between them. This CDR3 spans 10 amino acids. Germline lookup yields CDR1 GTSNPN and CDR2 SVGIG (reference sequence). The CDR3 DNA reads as TGTGCCTGGTCACGACTTGAAGCTTTCTTT. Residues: CAWSRLEAFF.